These 5 T cell receptor beta chains were sequenced from one sample in a study of cytomegalovirus exposure and HLA in healthy donors. Primers for the PCR totalled 60 Vbeta and 13 Jbeta. Profiling relied on immunoSEQ multiplex PCR, and the TCRdb table lists in-frame clones only, not all of them. Of 95,000 to 150,000 clones listed, just under 75% are singletons. The sample was PBMCs. The origin of the receptors is a man aged 60 to 75 in good health and CMV-seropositive.

The chain carries TRBV19 and TRBJ2-3, with TRBD1 matching over 7 bases. This CDR3 has 14 residues. V was clipped by 10 bases and J by 5 bases; unmatched bases: 12. Per the germline V gene, CDR1 is LNHDA and CDR2 is SQIVND (reference sequence). The CDR3 loop is CAIRGDRIIDTQYF. The CDR3 DNA is TGTGCCATCCGAGGGGACAGAATTATAGATACGCAGTATTTT. Looking up the rest from reference TRBV19 and TRBJ2-3 gives the full variable domain: DGGITQSPKYLFRKEGQNVTLSCEQNLNHDAMYWYRQDPGQGLRLIYYSQIVNDFQKGDIAEGYSVSREKKESFPLTVTSAQKNPTAFYLCAIRGDRIIDTQYFGPGTRLTVL.

The chain joins TRBV5-1 to TRBJ1-2; TRBD1 matches 11 bases. Germline CDR1 is SGHRS and CDR2 is YFSETQ. After removal of 4 bases from V and 5 bases from J, the junction contained 7 bases not matched to a gene. The CDR3 runs 15 residues. The CDR3 DNA is TGCGCCAGCAGCACGGGACAGGGGGGGAATTATGGCTACACCTTC. Translation: CASSTGQGGNYGYTF.

The rearrangement links TRBV5-1 to TRBJ2-3, with a weak D call TRBD1 (5 bases). Germline CDR1 is SGHRS and CDR2 is YFSETQ. The CDR3 is 14 amino acids. Trimming took 4 bases from V and 4 from J, leaving 13 bases between them. CDR3 amino acids: CASSLGQGPDTQYF. Here the CDR3 DNA reads TGCGCCAGCAGCCTCGGCCAGGGCCCAGATACGCAGTATTTT.

J is TRBJ2-3 and V is TRBV18; 7 bases map to TRBD1. The germline gives CDR1 KGHSH, CDR2 LQKENI. The CDR3 length is 16 residues. V dropped 1 base and J dropped 0; count of bases not matched to a gene: 4. CDR3 sequence reads: CASSPRPGQSTDTQYF. The CDR3 DNA sequence: TGTGCCAGCTCACCACGCCCGGGACAGAGCACAGATACGCAGTATTTT.

This clone turned up a few times. The chain links TRBV15 to TRBJ1-1; weak D call: TRBD1 (5 bases). The CDR3 loop spans 14 amino acids. Looked up from germline, CDR1 is LNHNV and CDR2 is YYDKDF (reference sequence). The V end was cut by 4 bases, the J end by 5 bases, with 14 bases between. DNA for the CDR3: TGTGCCACCAGCACCCGAGGGGAGGCAACTGAAGCTTTCTTT. It specifies CATSTRGEATEAFF.